This T cell receptor (beta chain) originates from a study of shared clonotypes between healthy human individuals. This CDR3 spans 15 amino acids. Per the germline V gene, CDR1 is SGHTA and CDR2 is FQGTGA. The ends were cut back, 1 base at V and 3 bases at J, with 11 bases in the middle. Method: immunoSEQ multiplex PCR; TCRdb's copy keeps in-frame clones and lacks some. The table shows some 690,000 clones, with about 92% occurring only once. The gene calls are TRBV7-3 and TRBJ2-3; D unresolved. The clonotype originates from a man younger than 35 in good health. Some clones in this sample may be carry-over from other donors' samples. Sequenced material: memory CD8+ T cells from PBMCs. Sample subset: CD45RO+ cells pooled with CCR7-negative TemRA cells. The CDR3 DNA reads TGTGCCAGCAGCTTAAGTGGGGTCTTTACAGATACGCAGTATTTT. The encoded protein is CASSLSGVFTDTQYF.